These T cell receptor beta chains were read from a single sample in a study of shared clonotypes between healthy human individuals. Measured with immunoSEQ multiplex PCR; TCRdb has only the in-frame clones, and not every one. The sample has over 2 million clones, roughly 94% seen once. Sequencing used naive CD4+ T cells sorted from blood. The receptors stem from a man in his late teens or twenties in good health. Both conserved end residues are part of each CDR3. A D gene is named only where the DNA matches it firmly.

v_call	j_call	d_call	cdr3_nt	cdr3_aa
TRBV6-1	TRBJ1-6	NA	TGTGCCAGCAGTGACCCCCGGCTGGGTAATTCACCCCTCCACTTT	CASSDPRLGNSPLHF
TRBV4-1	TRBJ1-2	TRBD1	TGCGCCAGCAGCCCCGGGCGGACAGGGGACGGCTACACCTTC	CASSPGRTGDGYTF
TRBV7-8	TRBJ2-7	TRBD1	TGTGCCAGCAGCCGGGACAGGCCAAGCTCCTACGAGCAGTACTTC	CASSRDRPSSYEQYF
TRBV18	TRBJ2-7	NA	TGTGCCAGCTCACCCGCGACTGGGCCGACCTACGAGCAGTACTTC	CASSPATGPTYEQYF
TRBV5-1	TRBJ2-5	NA	TGCGCCAGCAGCTTGGTTGGTTGGCAGCAGATTCAAGAGACCCAGTACTTC	CASSLVGWQQIQETQYF
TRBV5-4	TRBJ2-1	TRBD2	TGTGCCAGCAGCCCGGGACTAGCGGGAGCCAATGAGCAGTTCTTC	CASSPGLAGANEQFF
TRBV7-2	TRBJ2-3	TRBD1	TGTGCCAGCAGCCACACCAAGGGGACAGGCGCTAGCACAGATACGCAGTATTTT	CASSHTKGTGASTDTQYF
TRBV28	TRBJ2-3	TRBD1	TGTGCCAGCAATTCCCTGGGACAGACTACAGATACGCAGTATTTT	CASNSLGQTTDTQYF
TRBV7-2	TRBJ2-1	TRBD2	TGTGCCAGCAGTCTAGCGGGGAGCTCCTACAATGAGCAGTTCTTC	CASSLAGSSYNEQFF
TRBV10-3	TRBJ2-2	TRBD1	TGTGCCATCAGTGAAAAGCAGGGGGCGCTAGCCGGGGAGCTGTTTTTT	CAISEKQGALAGELFF
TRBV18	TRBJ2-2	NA	TGTGCCAGCTCACCACCGGGGGGTCCAAACACCGGGGAGCTGTTTTTT	CASSPPGGPNTGELFF
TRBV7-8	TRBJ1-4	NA	TGTGCCAGCAGCTTAGGGTCAGGAACTAATGAAAAACTGTTTTTT	CASSLGSGTNEKLFF
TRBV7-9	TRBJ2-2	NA	TGTGCCAGCAGCTTAGTAAAGGACACCGGGGAGCTGTTTTTT	CASSLVKDTGELFF
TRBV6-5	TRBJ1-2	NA	TGTGCCAGCAGTTACTCGAGGCGGGGTGGCTATGGCTACACCTTC	CASSYSRRGGYGYTF
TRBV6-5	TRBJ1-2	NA	TGTGCCAGCTCGGGGGCCGGCTATGGCTACACCTTC	CASSGAGYGYTF
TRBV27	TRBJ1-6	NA	TGTGCCAGCACCAGGACAGTGAGCTCCTATAATTCACCCCTCCACTTT	CASTRTVSSYNSPLHF
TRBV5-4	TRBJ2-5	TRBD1	TGTGCCAGCAGCCCGGGACAGCAGTACCAAGAGACCCAGTACTTC	CASSPGQQYQETQYF
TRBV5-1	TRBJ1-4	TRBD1	TGCGCCAGCAGCCGAAACAGGGGCGGGGGTGAAAAACTGTTTTTT	CASSRNRGGGEKLFF
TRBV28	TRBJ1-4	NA	TGTGCCAGCACCCAAGGGCATAATGAAAAACTGTTTTTT	CASTQGHNEKLFF
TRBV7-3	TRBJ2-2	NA	TGTGCCAGCACCCCTTCCGGGGGGCCCACCGGGGAGCTGTTTTTT	CASTPSGGPTGELFF
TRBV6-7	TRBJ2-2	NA	TGTGCCAGCAGTTACGGGGGCCCCCGGCGAAGGTCCGGGGAGCTGTTTTTT	CASSYGGPRRRSGELFF
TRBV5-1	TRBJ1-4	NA	TGCGCCAGCAGCTTGGGGGGAGAGCCCGGTGAAAAACTGTTTTTT	CASSLGGEPGEKLFF
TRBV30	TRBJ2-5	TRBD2	TGTGCCTGGGCGGGAGGTGTAGTTTCGGAGACCCAGTACTTC	CAWAGGVVSETQYF